A single sample is the source of the 7 T cell receptor beta chains below, sequenced in a study of T-cell reconstitution after alpha-beta-depleted transplantation in children (dated by TCRdb to between 2015 and 2016). In the paper's terms, the treatment or condition label means: allogeneic hematopoietic cell transplantation with graft depleted of TCRalphabeta T cells and CD19 B cells. Libraries were made using PCR. Sequencing was carried out with an Illumina HiSeq 2500. To normalize quantification of the TCRbeta repertoire, the TCR libraries were built with molecular barcoding that relied on unique molecular identifiers. TCRdb trimmed public reads at Q25 via fastp, called clones via MiXCR and kept in-frame beta chains. Each record represents a unique CDR3 protein, reported with the most common genes and DNA among its rows. Counted in this sample were 450,000 to 700,000 distinct CDR3 sequences; around 27% of them appeared once. The ten biggest clones cover approximately 39% of the sample.

Sequenced material: PBMCs, taken before TCRalphabeta/CD19-depleted stem cell transplant. Receptor source: a boy in the first two years of life with Wiskott-Aldrich syndrome, due to receive a stem cell transplant.

The gene calls are TRBV12-3 or TRBV12-4 and TRBJ2-7, with TRBD2 identical over 13 bases. The CDR3 is made up of 17 amino acids. J lost 4 bases, V lost 2 bases, and 8 bases had no gene match. The CDR3 loop reads CASSLILAGGVLYEQYF. DNA for the CDR3: TGTGCCAGCAGTTTAATACTAGCGGGAGGGGTCCTGTACGAGCAGTACTTC.

This clonotype was counted only a few times. This chain links TRBV5-5 with TRBJ2-2, with 11 bases identical to TRBD1. V dropped 0 bases and J dropped 9; count of bases not matched to a gene: 4. Germline V gives CDR1 SGHKS, CDR2 YYEKEE (reference sequence). This CDR3 comprises 15 residues. The CDR3 DNA sequence: TGTGCCAGCAGCTTGGAGGGGACAGGGGGACGGGAGCTGTTTTTT. Encoded protein: CASSLEGTGGRELFF.

Here the CDR3 DNA reads TGTGCCAGCTCCCAAATTCGGGGATCACCCCTCCACTTT. It yields the protein CASSQIRGSPLHF. The genes are TRBV18 and TRBJ1-6; the D is unclear. Between the trimmed V and J ends, which lost 6 bases and 10 bases, there was a span of 13 bases. The CDR3 totals 13 residues. Per germline, CDR1 KGHSH and CDR2 LQKENI.

The chain links TRBV25-1 to TRBJ2-5; TRBD2 matches 8 bases. Losses at the gene ends were 1 base for V and 1 base for J; bases not matched to a gene: 14. This CDR3 has 19 amino acids. Germline V gene data show CDR1 as MGHDK and CDR2 as SYGVNS. Here the CDR3 reads CASSELEELVAGFQETQYF. The CDR3 DNA follows: TGTGCCAGCAGTGAATTAGAAGAATTGGTAGCGGGATTCCAAGAGACCCAGTACTTC.

This clonotype has a handful of counts. This sequence joins TRBV20-1 and TRBJ1-1, with 7 bases that match TRBD1. Germline V gives CDR1 DFQATT, CDR2 SNEGSKA (reference sequence). Trimming removed 5 bases from V and 4 bases from J; junction bases left unmatched: 4. The CDR3 covers 12 residues. The CDR3 loop reads CSAGTGVTEAFF. The CDR3 coding sequence is TGCAGTGCTGGTACAGGGGTCACTGAAGCTTTCTTT.

J is TRBJ1-5 and V is TRBV28, with D hard to call. The germline gives CDR1 MDHEN, CDR2 SYDVKM. Trimming removed 3 bases at V and 6 bases at J, with 12 bases between. The CDR3 consists of 14 residues. The DNA of the CDR3 is TGTGCCAGCAGTTTTGGAAGGGCTTGTCAGCCCCAGCATTTT. The encoded protein is CASSFGRACQPQHF.

A note on this clonotype: No conserved phenylalanine or tryptophan ends this CDR3, so it is likely a read error. The chain joins TRBV5-4 to TRBJ2-7, with D possibly TRBD2 on 6 matching bases. Per the germline V gene, CDR1 is SGHNT and CDR2 is YYREEE (reference sequence). This CDR3 contains 13 residues. Deletions cut 4 bases from V and 3 bases from J, with 11 bases between. CDR3 coding DNA: TGTGCCAGCAGCCCTGGGGGGAACTACGAGCAGTACTTG. It yields the protein CASSPGGNYEQYL.